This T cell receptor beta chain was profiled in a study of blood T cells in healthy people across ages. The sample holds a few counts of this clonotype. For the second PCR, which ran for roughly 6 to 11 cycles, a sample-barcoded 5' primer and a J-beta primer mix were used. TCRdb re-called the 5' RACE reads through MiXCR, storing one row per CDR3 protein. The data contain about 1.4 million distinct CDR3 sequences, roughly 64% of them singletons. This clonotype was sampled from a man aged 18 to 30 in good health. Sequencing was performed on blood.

This CDR3 reads CASSDRGATEAFF. The CDR3 coding sequence is TGTGCCAGCAGTGACAGGGGGGCCACTGAAGCTTTCTTT. The V gene is TRBV6-5, the J gene TRBJ1-1; the match to TRBD1 covers 9 bases. The length of the CDR3 is 13 residues. The J segment lost 4 bases and the V segment lost 5 bases, leaving 2 bases of the junction unmatched. Germline V CDR1 and CDR2: MNHEY, SVGAGI.